The rows below give T cell receptor beta chains drawn from one sample of a study of T cell responses to AZD1222 COVID-19 vaccine. The data were produced by immunoSEQ multiplex PCR, yet TCRdb's version contains in-frame clones alone and is incomplete. The profile shows about 130,000 clones, nearly 95% of them singletons. Sequenced material: peripheral blood, taken on day 0 of AZD1222 vaccination. These receptors all come from an adult in good health. Both conserved end residues are part of each CDR3. A D gene is named only where the DNA matches it firmly. Not all rows give a size; the values are once, few, many and, for expanded clones, a class.

clone_size j_call cdr3_length d_call v_call cdr3_aa cdr3_nt
once TRBJ2-1 15 TRBD2 TRBV5-1 CASSLGGGGTNEQFF TGCGCCAGCAGCTTGGGTGGCGGGGGTACCAATGAGCAGTTCTTC
NA TRBJ1-6 16 NA TRBV10-3 CAISESTGGGNSPLHF TGTGCCATCAGTGAGTCGACTGGGGGTGGTAATTCACCCCTCCACTTT
NA TRBJ2-2 14 NA TRBV5-5 CASSLVGFGGELFF TGTGCCAGCAGCTTGGTGGGGTTCGGCGGGGAGCTGTTTTTT
NA TRBJ2-1 16 TRBD1 TRBV28 CASSSLTGAGHNEQFF TGTGCCAGCAGTTCACTTACAGGGGCCGGCCACAATGAGCAGTTCTTC
NA TRBJ1-5 16 NA TRBV4-1 CASSRIPGVGNQPQHF TGCGCCAGCAGCCGCATCCCCGGGGTTGGCAATCAGCCCCAGCATTTT
NA TRBJ1-1 14 NA TRBV30 CAWSVLSYRGEAFF TGTGCCTGGAGTGTACTGAGTTACCGGGGAGAAGCTTTCTTT
NA TRBJ1-1 12 TRBD1 TRBV5-5 CASSQGDTEAFF TGTGCCAGCAGCCAGGGGGACACTGAAGCTTTCTTT
NA TRBJ2-5 15 TRBD2 TRBV5-1 CASSPLAGPQETQYF TGCGCCAGCAGCCCATTAGCGGGGCCGCAAGAGACCCAGTACTTC
NA TRBJ2-7 13 TRBD1 TRBV5-1 CASSLTGAYEQYF TGCGCCAGCAGCTTGACAGGGGCCTACGAGCAGTACTTC
NA TRBJ1-2 14 NA TRBV9 CASSPTIRDYGYTF TGTGCCAGCAGCCCTACTATCAGGGACTATGGCTACACCTTC
few TRBJ1-1 14 NA TRBV11-2 CASSLGGQNTEAFF TGTGCCAGCAGCTTAGGCGGGCAGAACACTGAAGCTTTCTTT
NA TRBJ2-7 14 NA TRBV6-5 CASRMGHQTYEQYF TGTGCCAGCAGGATGGGACATCAAACCTACGAGCAGTACTTC
NA TRBJ1-1 13 TRBD1 TRBV3-1/TRBV3-2 CASSVTGGTEAFF TGTGCCAGCAGCGTGACAGGGGGCACTGAAGCTTTCTTT
once TRBJ1-2 14 NA TRBV19 CASSLQVLNYGYTF TGTGCCAGTAGCCTACAGGTTCTGAACTATGGCTACACCTTC
NA TRBJ1-5 15 NA TRBV6-5 CASRPFGTPHQPQHF TGTGCCAGCAGGCCCTTTGGCACCCCCCATCAGCCCCAGCATTTT
NA TRBJ2-3 15 NA TRBV18 CASSPQGVTADTQYF TGTGCCAGCTCACCACAGGGGGTTACAGCAGATACGCAGTATTTT
NA TRBJ1-2 14 NA TRBV5-1 CASSFGDGLRGYTF TGCGCCAGCAGCTTCGGTGACGGACTGCGTGGCTACACCTTC
NA TRBJ1-1 13 NA TRBV6-5 CASRQGGNTEAFF TGTGCCAGCAGGCAGGGAGGAAACACTGAAGCTTTCTTT
once TRBJ1-1 14 NA TRBV29-1 CSVEPLSDETEAFF TGCAGCGTTGAACCCTTATCTGATGAGACTGAAGCTTTCTTT
NA TRBJ2-3 15 NA TRBV19 CASSKTGSRTDTQYF TGTGCCAGTAGTAAGACAGGTTCACGCACAGATACGCAGTATTTT
NA TRBJ1-4 16 NA TRBV7-9 CASRIGPGATNEKLFF TGTGCCAGCAGAATCGGTCCGGGAGCAACAAATGAAAAACTGTTTTTT
NA TRBJ2-1 16 NA TRBV29-1 CSVPDVPGADFDEQFF TGCAGCGTCCCAGACGTCCCGGGGGCCGATTTCGATGAGCAGTTCTTC
NA TRBJ1-5 15 NA TRBV4-1 CASSQSPQELEPQHF TGCGCCAGCAGCCAAAGCCCGCAGGAGCTGGAGCCCCAGCATTTT
once TRBJ1-5 14 TRBD1 TRBV6-2/TRBV6-3 CASSPDRGGQPQHF TGTGCCAGCAGTCCGGACAGGGGAGGTCAGCCCCAGCATTTT
NA TRBJ1-5 13 NA TRBV9 CASSVAGSQPQHF TGTGCCAGCAGCGTGGCAGGGAGTCAGCCCCAGCATTTT
NA TRBJ1-6 15 TRBD1 TRBV19 CASSTRTGTNSPLHF TGTGCCAGTAGTACCCGGACAGGCACAAATTCACCCCTCCACTTT
NA TRBJ1-1 15 NA TRBV4-1 CASSQRGTMNTEAFF TGCGCCAGCAGCCAAAGAGGGACAATGAACACTGAAGCTTTCTTT
NA TRBJ1-6 16 NA TRBV15 CATSRENDGADSPLHF TGTGCCACCAGCAGAGAAAACGATGGGGCTGATTCACCCCTCCACTTT
once TRBJ1-2 12 NA TRBV18 CASSPLTGSYTF TGTGCCAGCTCACCTTTAACAGGGAGTTACACCTTC
NA TRBJ1-2 12 NA TRBV9 CASRSAGYGYTF TGTGCCAGCAGAAGTGCAGGGTACGGCTACACCTTC
NA TRBJ2-7 18 TRBD2 TRBV3-1/TRBV3-2 CASSPTLAGAFFSYEQYF TGTGCCAGCAGCCCCACTCTAGCGGGGGCATTCTTCTCCTACGAGCAGTACTTC
NA TRBJ1-3 14 TRBD1 TRBV7-9 CASSGTGTGNTIYF TGTGCCAGCAGCGGGACAGGGACTGGAAACACCATATATTTT
NA TRBJ1-5 14 NA TRBV6-5 CASRPQGFNQPQHF TGTGCCAGCAGACCGCAGGGTTTCAATCAGCCCCAGCATTTT
NA TRBJ2-1 16 NA TRBV11-2 CASSRRSGHSYNEQFF TGTGCCAGCAGCCGCCGTTCGGGCCACTCCTACAATGAGCAGTTCTTC
NA TRBJ2-3 11 NA TRBV11-2 CASSLSDTQYF TGTGCCAGCAGTCTTTCAGATACGCAGTATTTT
NA TRBJ1-2 13 NA TRBV19 CASSILDNYGYTF TGTGCCAGTAGTATCTTGGATAACTATGGCTACACCTTC
NA TRBJ2-5 13 TRBD1 TRBV10-1 CASSGQGWETQYF TGCGCCAGCAGTGGACAGGGTTGGGAGACCCAGTACTTC
NA TRBJ1-5 17 NA TRBV21-1 CASSSGQGSAPYQPQHF TGTGCCAGCAGCAGCGGACAGGGATCAGCCCCTTACCAGCCCCAGCATTTT
NA TRBJ1-1 13 NA TRBV19 CASSLTVNTEAFF TGTGCCAGTAGTCTCACAGTGAACACTGAAGCTTTCTTT
NA TRBJ1-4 15 NA TRBV7-9 CASSPNRATNEKLFF TGTGCCAGCAGCCCCAACAGGGCTACTAATGAAAAACTGTTTTTT
NA TRBJ2-3 11 NA TRBV20-1 CSGGPGDTQYF TGCAGCGGGGGGCCCGGGGATACGCAGTATTTT
NA TRBJ2-4 13 NA TRBV11-3 CASSSGPKNIQYF TGTGCCAGCAGCTCAGGACCCAAAAACATTCAGTACTTC
NA TRBJ1-1 13 NA TRBV2 CASSIAGEIEAFF TGTGCCAGCAGTATAGCAGGGGAAATTGAAGCTTTCTTT
NA TRBJ1-6 14 TRBD1 TRBV3-1/TRBV3-2 CASSQADRVSPLHF TGTGCCAGCAGCCAAGCCGACAGGGTTTCACCCCTCCACTTT
NA TRBJ2-5 16 TRBD2 TRBV9 CASSDGTSGGQETQYF TGTGCCAGCAGCGACGGGACTAGCGGGGGTCAAGAGACCCAGTACTTC
few TRBJ2-5 14 NA TRBV3-1/TRBV3-2 CASSQGTVQETQYF TGTGCCAGCAGCCAAGGGACAGTCCAAGAGACCCAGTACTTC
NA TRBJ2-1 15 TRBD2 TRBV3-1/TRBV3-2 CASSQGLAGDNEQFF TGTGCCAGCAGCCAGGGACTAGCGGGGGACAATGAGCAGTTCTTC
NA TRBJ1-2 15 NA TRBV3-1/TRBV3-2 CASSQVEEGLDGYTF TGTGCCAGCAGCCAAGTAGAGGAGGGCTTGGATGGCTACACCTTC
NA TRBJ2-3 13 NA TRBV19 CASSIMTDDTQYF TGTGCCAGTAGTATAATGACCGACGATACGCAGTATTTT